The 16 T cell receptor beta chains presented below share a single source sample, sequenced in a study of blood T cells in healthy people across ages. Next came a second PCR, run for roughly 6 to 11 cycles, which used a sample-barcoded 5' primer along with a J-beta primer mix. TCRdb called the 5' RACE reads again in MiXCR, with one record for every CDR3 protein. The table shows about 670,000 distinct CDR3 sequences, with about 51% occurring only once. Sequences were obtained from blood. The source is a woman of 80 years or more in good health.

The chain carries TRBV24-1 and TRBJ1-1; no clear D gene. The CDR3 consists of 15 residues. The V and J ends lost 1 base and 0 bases respectively, with 8 bases between them. Germline-derived CDR1 and CDR2 are KGHDR and SFDVKD. The CDR3 protein is CATSDFAGMNTEAFF. CDR3 in DNA: TGTGCCACCAGTGATTTTGCCGGGATGAACACTGAAGCTTTCTTT.

As to this clonotype: One base away lies a much larger clone, so this may be a sequencing read error. The V call is TRBV4-1, the J call TRBJ2-1; no reliable D call. The tail of the sequence fits TRBJ2-7 better, so the J call may be wrong. This CDR3 comprises 14 residues. Germline lookup yields CDR1 MGHRA and CDR2 YSYEKL. The CDR3 is CASSHPAHYNEQYF. CDR3 in DNA: TGCGCCAGCAGCCACCCAGCCCACTACAATGAGCAGTACTTC.

A few counts support this clonotype. A clone one base away is much larger, so this may be a read error. The chain links TRBV29-1 to TRBJ2-4; D gene uncertain. The germline V gene has CDR1 SQVTM and CDR2 ANQGSEA. The CDR3 covers 13 residues. The CDR3 DNA reads TGCGGCGTTCATCTGGGAGCCAAAAACATTCAGTACTTC. This sequence encodes CGVHLGAKNIQYF.

The chain uses TRBV7-9 and TRBJ1-4; D possibly corresponds to TRBD1 (5 bases). V was clipped by 3 bases and J by 6 bases, with 14 bases between them. The CDR3 has 15 amino acids. Germline V lookup: CDR1 SEHNR, CDR2 FQNEAQ (reference sequence). The CDR3 nucleotides are TGTGCCAGCAGCTTGGTAGGCGGCAGGGATGAAAAACTGTTTTTT. It translates to CASSLVGGRDEKLFF.

The rearrangement joins TRBV6-2 or TRBV6-3 to TRBJ2-1; the match to TRBD1 covers 10 bases. Unmatched junction bases numbered 11, after V lost 5 bases and J lost 7 bases. The CDR3 extends over 16 amino acids. Germline assignment: CDR1 MNHEY and CDR2 SVGEGT. The CDR3 region is CASSPPPGQGRNEQFF. The CDR3 bases are TGTGCCAGCAGTCCCCCCCCGGGACAGGGGAGGAATGAGCAGTTCTTC.

This clonotype was detected ten times or more. This rearrangement joins TRBV6-6 to TRBJ1-1; TRBD1 is a possible D gene (6 bases). Deletions cut 6 bases from V and 10 bases from J, with 15 bases between. CDR3 length: 12 amino acids. Germline V gene sequence: CDR1 MNHNY, CDR2 SVGAGI (reference sequence). This chain's CDR3 is CASRTQGCGAFF. The CDR3 DNA follows: TGTGCCAGCAGAACACAGGGCTGTGGAGCTTTCTTT.

The V call is TRBV20-1, the J call TRBJ2-6; 9 bases line up with TRBD1. Germline assignment: CDR1 DFQATT and CDR2 SNEGSKA (reference sequence). This CDR3 comprises 17 residues. V lost 2 bases, J lost 0 bases, and 5 bases stayed unmatched. The CDR3, as DNA: TGCAGTGCTAGACTCCGGGACAGGGACTCTGGGGCCAACGTCCTGACTTTC. It codes for CSARLRDRDSGANVLTF.

Regarding this clonotype: A read error is possible here, since a much larger clone lies one base away. This chain uses TRBV10-3 with TRBJ2-5, with TRBD1 matching 7 bases. The V and J ends lost 7 bases and 11 bases, in that order; junction bases with no gene match: 10. CDR1 and CDR2 (germline): ENHRY, SYGVKD. The CDR3 spans 12 residues. Here the CDR3 reads CAIKGAFNEQYF. CDR3 nucleotides: TGTGCCATCAAGGGGGCCTTTAATGAGCAGTACTTC.

In this sample, this clonotype turned up once. V is TRBV10-3 and J is TRBJ1-1; D is unclear. The CDR3 is made up of 14 amino acids. Germline V lookup: CDR1 ENHRY, CDR2 SYGVKD. The ends were cut back, 1 base at V and 4 bases at J, with 10 bases in the middle. The CDR3 region is CAISELEGGTEAFF. For the CDR3, the DNA is TGTGCCATCAGTGAGTTGGAAGGCGGCACTGAAGCTTTCTTT.

In this sample, this clonotype turned up many times. This sequence joins TRBV3-1 and TRBJ2-1, with 8 nucleotides matching TRBD2. Germline V gene lookup returns CDR1 LGHDT and CDR2 YNNKEL (reference sequence). CDR3 length equals 14 residues. V lost 0 bases, J lost 8 bases, and 3 bases stayed unmatched. The CDR3 protein is CASSQEYGRDEQFF. Written as DNA, the CDR3 is TGTGCCAGCAGCCAAGAGTACGGGAGGGATGAGCAGTTCTTC.

The chain carries TRBV5-1 and TRBJ1-2; D unclear. Germline V gene data show CDR1 as SGHRS and CDR2 as YFSETQ. CDR3 size: 14 residues. V lost 4 bases and J lost 8, with 18 bases in between. The CDR3 loop is CASSVDGNRRGYTF. The CDR3 coding sequence is TGCGCCAGCAGCGTGGACGGGAATAGGAGGGGCTACACCTTC.

This clonotype was seen a handful of times. A much larger clone lies one base from this, so it may be a read error. The chain combines TRBV5-1 with TRBJ1-6; no clear D. The CDR3 has 13 amino acids. Germline V CDR1 and CDR2: SGHRS, YFSETQ. Written as DNA, the CDR3 is TGCGCCAGCAGCAGGGAATATAATTCACCCCCCCACTTT. Its translation is CASSREYNSPPHF.

This clonotype was detected only a few times. The V gene is TRBV10-3, the J gene TRBJ1-3, with unresolved D. The germline gives CDR1 ENHRY, CDR2 SYGVKD. The CDR3 loop spans 15 amino acids. The germline V and J ends were trimmed by 9 bases and 0 bases, with 15 bases remaining between them. CDR3 region: CAISPGLGSGNTIYF. Written as DNA, the CDR3 is TGTGCCATTTCCCCGGGCCTAGGCTCTGGAAACACCATATATTTT.

The count of this clonotype is one. This CDR3 is CASSVIGYNEQYF. DNA for the CDR3: TGCGCCAGCAGCGTTATTGGGTACAATGAGCAGTACTTC. The V and J genes are TRBV5-1 and TRBJ2-1; no clear D gene. The J call may be faulty, since TRBJ2-7 better matches the DNA end. The CDR3 totals 13 residues. Germline V gene data show CDR1 as SGHRS and CDR2 as YFSETQ.

This clonotype has ten or more counts. This chain uses TRBV19 with TRBJ2-1, with 8 bases lining up with TRBD2. J lost 9 bases, V lost 3 bases, and 7 bases had no gene match. The CDR3 contains 14 residues. In germline, CDR1 is LNHDA, CDR2 SQIVND (reference sequence). CDR3: CASSIREGVGEQFF. The CDR3 region has the DNA TGTGCCAGTAGTATCCGGGAGGGGGTCGGTGAGCAGTTCTTC.

This rearrangement joins TRBV6-6 to TRBJ1-1; TRBD1 agrees at 7 bases. V dropped 2 bases and J dropped 6; count of bases not matched to a gene: 9. The germline gives CDR1 MNHNY, CDR2 SVGAGI (reference sequence). This CDR3 is built from 15 residues. The CDR3 spells CASSYPEQGRAEAFF. The CDR3 DNA reads TGTGCCAGCAGTTACCCAGAACAGGGGAGGGCTGAAGCTTTCTTT.